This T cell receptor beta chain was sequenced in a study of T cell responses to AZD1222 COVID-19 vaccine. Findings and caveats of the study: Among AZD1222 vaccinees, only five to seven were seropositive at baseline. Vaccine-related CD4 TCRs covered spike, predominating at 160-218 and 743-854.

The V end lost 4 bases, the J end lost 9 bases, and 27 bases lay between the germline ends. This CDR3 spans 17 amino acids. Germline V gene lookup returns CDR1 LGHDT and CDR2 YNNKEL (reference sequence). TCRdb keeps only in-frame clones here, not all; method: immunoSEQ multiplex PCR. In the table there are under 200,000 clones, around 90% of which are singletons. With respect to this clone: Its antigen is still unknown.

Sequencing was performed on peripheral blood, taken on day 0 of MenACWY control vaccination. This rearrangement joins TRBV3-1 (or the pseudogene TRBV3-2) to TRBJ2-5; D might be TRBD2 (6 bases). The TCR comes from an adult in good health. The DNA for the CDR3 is TGTGCCAGCAGCCTCAGACAAGCGGGCAACAGAAAGAAGGCCCAGTACTTC. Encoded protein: CASSLRQAGNRKKAQYF.